The rows below give T cell receptor beta chains drawn from one sample of a study of T cell responses to AZD1222 COVID-19 vaccine. Profiled with immunoSEQ multiplex PCR; TCRdb holds only in-frame clones, not every one. This table has about 70,000 clones, around 83% appearing once. The sequences come from peripheral blood, collected on day 0 of AZD1222 vaccination. The receptors derive from an adult in good health. Both conserved end residues are part of each CDR3. Each record gives: J gene, clone size, D gene, V gene, CDR3 DNA, CDR3 protein. D genes are given only for firm matches. Clone size is shown for a subset of rows, as once, few, many or a class of expanded clone.

TRBJ2-3 NA NA TRBV6-2/TRBV6-3 TGTGCCAGCAGTGCCCAACAAGATACGCAGTATTTT CASSAQQDTQYF
TRBJ1-2 few NA TRBV30 TGTGCCTGGAGTACGGGGAGCCCCTATGGCTACACCTTC CAWSTGSPYGYTF
TRBJ1-2 NA NA TRBV28 TGTGCCAGCTTGACCGGAGAAGGACTAAGCTACACCTTC CASLTGEGLSYTF
TRBJ2-1 NA TRBD2 TRBV10-2 TGCGCCAGCAGGACTAGCGGAGGAGATGAGCAGTTCTTC CASRTSGGDEQFF
TRBJ2-1 few NA TRBV11-2 TGTGCCAGCAGCTTAGGTGGAGGCCGGGTTGGTGAGCAGTTCTTC CASSLGGGRVGEQFF
TRBJ1-5 NA TRBD1 TRBV4-1 TGCGCCAGCAGCCGAGACAGGGATAACATTCAGCCCCAGCATTTT CASSRDRDNIQPQHF
TRBJ1-6 NA NA TRBV6-5 TGTGCCAGCAGTAACCGCGGGGGTTCACCCCTCCACTTT CASSNRGGSPLHF
TRBJ2-1 NA NA TRBV23-1 TGCGCCAGCAGTCAAAGGAAGTTCCCAGTTTACAATGAGCAGTTCTTC CASSQRKFPVYNEQFF
TRBJ2-3 once NA TRBV7-9 TGTGCCAGCAGCTTAGGTTTAAGAGGGGGGGATTACGGCACAGATACGCAGTATTTT CASSLGLRGGDYGTDTQYF
TRBJ2-7 NA TRBD2 TRBV18 TGTGCCAGCTCACTCGGACTAGCGGGGGGCTACGAGCAGTACTTC CASSLGLAGGYEQYF
TRBJ2-6 NA NA TRBV2 TGTGCCAGCAGTCAGGGGTTGACTGGGGCCAACGTCCTGACTTTC CASSQGLTGANVLTF
TRBJ1-2 once TRBD1 TRBV7-9 TGTGCCAGCAGCTTAAGCGGGACAGGGTTGCATGGCTACACCTTC CASSLSGTGLHGYTF
TRBJ2-3 once NA TRBV7-3 TGTGCCAGCAGCCCGAATGGCGCTCGAAGCACAGATACGCAGTATTTT CASSPNGARSTDTQYF
TRBJ1-1 medium-sized NA TRBV21-1 TGTGCCAGCAGCAATGACGGGGGGCCGAACACTGAAGCTTTCTTT CASSNDGGPNTEAFF
TRBJ2-1 NA NA TRBV6-2/TRBV6-3 TGTGCCAGCAGTTACGTGGGACTCGAGCAGTTCTTC CASSYVGLEQFF
TRBJ1-5 NA NA TRBV24-1 TGTGCCACCAGTGACCGCCCGAATCAGCCCCAGCATTTT CATSDRPNQPQHF
TRBJ1-6 NA NA TRBV11-2 TGTGCCACCCTCCGAGGGGAGAACAATTCACCCCTCCACTTT CATLRGENNSPLHF
TRBJ1-1 NA NA TRBV3-1/TRBV3-2 TGTGCCAGCAGCCAAGTAAACTCCAACACTGAAGCTTTCTTT CASSQVNSNTEAFF
TRBJ2-7 NA NA TRBV4-3 TGCGCCAGCAGCCGGTCGTTTGCGGGGGACACCTCCTACGAGCAGTACTTC CASSRSFAGDTSYEQYF
TRBJ2-7 NA TRBD1 TRBV29-1 TGCAGCGTTGTGTCGGGACAGGGTATTTCCTACGAGCAGTACTTC CSVVSGQGISYEQYF
TRBJ1-5 once NA TRBV27 TGTGCCAGCAGTTTGAGGTTAAACCAGCCCCAGCATTTT CASSLRLNQPQHF
TRBJ2-3 NA NA TRBV5-1 TGCGCCAGCAGCCAATCCGTGGGGACAGATACGCAGTATTTT CASSQSVGTDTQYF
TRBJ1-4 NA NA TRBV6-5 TGTGCCAGCAGTTACTCGGACGGTGTTGAAAAACTGTTTTTT CASSYSDGVEKLFF
TRBJ1-5 NA TRBD1 TRBV24-1 TGTGCCACCAGTGATGCAGGGGGAAGGGTTCAGCCCCAGCATTTT CATSDAGGRVQPQHF
TRBJ1-4 NA TRBD1 TRBV11-2 TGTGCCAGCAGCCCGAGACAGGGGGTGCGCGAAAAACTGTTTTTT CASSPRQGVREKLFF
TRBJ1-1 NA TRBD1 TRBV5-1 TGCGCCAGCAACTCATACGAAGGACAGGGGAACACTGAAGCTTTCTTT CASNSYEGQGNTEAFF
TRBJ1-4 NA TRBD1 TRBV11-2 TGTGCCAGCAGCTTATTGGGACAGGGGGTTGAAAAACTGTTTTTT CASSLLGQGVEKLFF
TRBJ2-7 NA TRBD1 TRBV5-1 TGCGCCAGCAGCGTCGGACAGGGTTGGTACGAGCAGTACTTC CASSVGQGWYEQYF
TRBJ1-4 NA NA TRBV5-1 TGCGCCAGCAGCTTACTCCCCGCCGGGGCTAATGAAAAACTGTTTTTT CASSLLPAGANEKLFF
TRBJ2-2 NA NA TRBV10-3 TGTGCCATCAGTGAGCGGACCACCAACACCGGGGAGCTGTTTTTT CAISERTTNTGELFF
TRBJ2-2 NA NA TRBV6-5 TGTGCCAGCAGTCCGGGAGAAGTTACCGGGGAGCTGTTTTTT CASSPGEVTGELFF
TRBJ2-7 NA TRBD2 TRBV30 TGTGCCTGGAGGAGCCCAGCGGGGGGGCGAGAGCAGTACTTC CAWRSPAGGREQYF
TRBJ1-2 NA TRBD1 TRBV28 TGTGCCAGCAGTTTAGGACAGGGGAACTATGGCTACACCTTC CASSLGQGNYGYTF
TRBJ1-5 NA NA TRBV21-1 TGTGCCAGCAGCAAAGCGGAGGGCTTAGTGACACCCTATAGCAATCAGCCCCAGCATTTT CASSKAEGLVTPYSNQPQHF
TRBJ1-5 NA TRBD1 TRBV6-2/TRBV6-3 TGTGCCAGCAGCTCCGGACAGGGTACCGGGCCCCAGCATTTT CASSSGQGTGPQHF
TRBJ2-1 once TRBD2 TRBV19 TGTGCCAGTAGTGGGCGGGGGGCCGCTTCCAATGAGCAGTTCTTC CASSGRGAASNEQFF
TRBJ1-3 NA TRBD1 TRBV7-2 TGTGCCAGCAGCCTGGACAGGGGCTCTGGAAACACCATATATTTT CASSLDRGSGNTIYF
TRBJ1-4 NA TRBD1 TRBV19 TGTGCCAGTAGCACCACCGGGACAGGGATGCGGGAAAAACTGTTTTTT CASSTTGTGMREKLFF
TRBJ2-7 NA TRBD2 TRBV4-2 TGTGCCAGCAGCCAAGATGGGGAGGGTGGCGAGCAGTACTTC CASSQDGEGGEQYF
TRBJ1-6 NA NA TRBV6-5 TGTGCCAGCAGTTACTCTTTTGGGTTCGGTTCACCCCTCCACTTT CASSYSFGFGSPLHF
TRBJ1-3 NA NA TRBV5-6 TGTGCCAGCAGCTCGTTTTCACAGGGTTACTCTGGAAACACCATATATTTT CASSSFSQGYSGNTIYF
TRBJ1-5 NA NA TRBV4-1 TGCGCCAGCAGCCAAAGAACTCACGGGATGAGAGGGCAGCCCCAGCATTTT CASSQRTHGMRGQPQHF
TRBJ1-3 NA NA TRBV9 TGTGCCAGCAGCGCCCCGGGTTCCGGAAACACCATATATTTT CASSAPGSGNTIYF
TRBJ2-3 NA NA TRBV10-1 TGCGCCAGCAGTGAGTCGCCGGTTCTGGCAGGGCGCACAGATACGCAGTATTTT CASSESPVLAGRTDTQYF